The 24 T cell receptor beta chains in this list originate from one sample, sequenced in a study of T cell repertoires in cytomegalovirus infection. TCRdb fed the reads into MiXCR, producing one record per CDR3 protein. Among about 360,000 distinct CDR3 sequences listed, around 18% were seen once. The sequenced sample consisted of PBMCs. The receptors originated from a human donor in good health (CMV status not recorded). Some clones in this sample may be carry-over from other donors' samples.

The table lists this clonotype with many counts. For the CDR3, the DNA is TGTGCCAGCGGCGGGAGGAGCACAGATACGCAGTATTTT. Its translation is CASGGRSTDTQYF. This chain joins TRBV7-6 and TRBJ2-3, with TRBD2 matching 8 bases. The length of the CDR3 is 13 residues. The J segment lost 0 bases and the V segment lost 8 bases, leaving 1 base of the junction unmatched. Germline assignment: CDR1 SGHVS and CDR2 FNYEAQ. Using reference TRBV7-6 and TRBJ2-3 for the parts outside the CDR3, the full variable domain is GAGVSQSPRYKVTKRGQDVALRCDPISGHVSLYWYRQALGQGPEFLTYFNYEAQQDKSGLPNDRFSAERPEGSISTLTIQRTEQRDSAMYRCASGGRSTDTQYFGPGTRLTVL.

This clonotype was detected many times. CDR3 bases: TGTGCCAGCAGTTTAGGAGCGGGAGTAGGAGATACGCAGTATTTT. This translates into CASSLGAGVGDTQYF. The V gene is TRBV12-3 or TRBV12-4, the J gene TRBJ2-3; 8 bases match TRBD2. V trimming: 1 base; J trimming: 5 bases; junction bases outside the gene matches: 5. The CDR3 spans 15 residues.

This clonotype was detected a few times. The chain has TRBV7-2 and TRBJ1-4, with D perhaps TRBD1 (5 bases). Per germline, CDR1 SGHTA and CDR2 FQGNSA. This CDR3 is built from 14 residues. Deletions cut 4 bases from V and 8 bases from J, with 14 bases between. The CDR3 region has the DNA TGTGCCAGCAGCTCCGACAGCGTGGGGGAAAAACTGTTTTTT. This gives the protein CASSSDSVGEKLFF.

The rearrangement uses TRBV20-1 and TRBJ2-3; 13 bases map to TRBD2. Germline loops: CDR1 DFQATT, CDR2 SNEGSKA (reference sequence). Trimming removed 1 base from V and 8 bases from J; junction bases left unmatched: 0. The CDR3 loop spans 13 amino acids. The CDR3 sequence: CSARGLAGGTQYF. The CDR3 coding sequence is TGCAGTGCTAGAGGACTAGCGGGAGGTACGCAGTATTTT.

The rearrangement uses TRBV29-1 and TRBJ1-2; 7 nucleotides agree with TRBD1. Germline trimming cut 3 bases from V and 8 bases from J; bases unmatched to any gene: 6. CDR1 SQVTM and CDR2 ANQGSEA come from the germline V gene. The CDR3 is 12 residues long. The CDR3 DNA sequence: TGCAGCGTTGATCAGGGGGGCCGGGGCTACACCTTC. This codes for CSVDQGGRGYTF. Together with reference TRBV29-1 and TRBJ1-2, the CDR3 gives the full variable domain: SAVISQKPSRDICQRGTSLTIQCQVDSQVTMMFWYRQQPGQSLTLIATANQGSEATYESGFVIDKFPISRPNLTFSTLTVSNMSPEDSSIYLCSVDQGGRGYTFGSGTRLTVV.

The V and J genes are TRBV20-1 and TRBJ1-2; TRBD1 is a possible D gene (6 bases). This CDR3 has 15 residues. Per germline, CDR1 DFQATT and CDR2 SNEGSKA (reference sequence). Between the trimmed V and J ends, which lost 3 bases and 3 bases, there was a span of 17 bases. The CDR3 here is CSASGGGAFDYGYTF. CDR3 in DNA: TGCAGTGCTAGCGGGGGGGGGGCGTTCGACTATGGCTACACCTTC.

This clonotype occurred a few times. The chain has TRBV19 and TRBJ1-5; D gene unclear. Germline V gives CDR1 LNHDA, CDR2 SQIVND (reference sequence). The CDR3 sequence is 14 residues long. Trimming shortened V by 7 bases and J by 0 bases, and 10 bases separated the two germline ends. Written as DNA, the CDR3 is TGTGCCAGTAAGACGGCAGATAGCAATCAGCCCCAGCATTTT. This gives the protein CASKTADSNQPQHF.

Comment on this clonotype: A much larger clone lies one base from this, so it may be a read error. The chain couples TRBV19 to TRBJ1-6; D gene ambiguous. CDR3 length equals 15 residues. Looked up from germline, CDR1 is LNHDA and CDR2 is SQIVND (reference sequence). The CDR3 DNA reads TGTGCCTGTAGTAATGCCGACGGATATAATTCACCCCTCCACTTT. Translating gives CACSNADGYNSPLHF.

The chain employs TRBV20-1 and TRBJ1-2, with unresolved D. Germline V gene sequence: CDR1 DFQATT, CDR2 SNEGSKA (reference sequence). The CDR3 has 12 residues. The V end was cut by 4 bases, the J end by 7 bases, with 13 bases between. CDR3 sequence: CSAKRGETGYTF. CDR3 bases: TGCAGTGCTAAACGAGGAGAAACTGGCTACACCTTC.

This clonotype occurred a few times. V and J are TRBV20-1 and TRBJ2-7, with D hard to call. Germline V CDR1 and CDR2: DFQATT, SNEGSKA (reference sequence). The germline V and J ends were trimmed by 6 bases and 3 bases, with 18 bases remaining between them. The CDR3 length is 14 residues. CDR3 sequence reads: CSAETGQTLYEQYF. For the CDR3, the DNA is TGCAGTGCGGAGACCGGCCAGACTCTCTACGAGCAGTACTTC.

The chain uses TRBV15 and TRBJ2-7; D gene unclear. With 3 bases removed from V and 4 bases from J, the gap between germline ends came to 13 bases. The CDR3 runs 14 residues. The germline V gene encodes CDR1 LNHNV and CDR2 YYDKDF (reference sequence). The CDR3 coding sequence is TGTGCCACCAGCAGGGCCAACTCGGGTTACGAGCAGTACTTC. Its translation: CATSRANSGYEQYF. The whole variable domain, remainder taken from reference TRBV15 and TRBJ2-7, is DAMVIQNPRYQVTQFGKPVTLSCSQTLNHNVMYWYQQKSSQAPKLLFHYYDKDFNNEADTPDNFQSRRPNTSFCFLDIRSPGLGDTAMYLCATSRANSGYEQYFGPGTRLTVT.

This clonotype was counted ten times or more. The CDR3 DNA sequence: TGTGCCAGCAGCCCCGCCGGACTAGGGGGCGATGAGCAGTTCTTC. Translation: CASSPAGLGGDEQFF. The V gene is TRBV7-9, the J gene TRBJ2-1, with D perhaps TRBD1 or TRBD2 (7 bases each). Germline CDR1 and CDR2: SEHNR and FQNEAQ (reference sequence). Deletions cut 5 bases from V and 8 bases from J, with 19 bases between. The CDR3 sequence is 15 residues long. Full variable domain (rest looked up from reference TRBV7-9 and TRBJ2-1): DTGVSQNPRHKITKRGQNVTFRCDPISEHNRLYWYRQTLGQGPEFLTYFQNEAQLEKSRLLSDRFSAERPKGSFSTLEIQRTEQGDSAMYLCASSPAGLGGDEQFFGPGTRLTVL.

This clonotype has just a few counts. The genes are TRBV20-1 and TRBJ2-5; TRBD2 matches at 9 bases. This CDR3 contains 15 residues. The germline V gene encodes CDR1 DFQATT and CDR2 SNEGSKA (reference sequence). V was pared by 3 bases and J by 5 bases, with 10 bases of the junction left unmatched. The CDR3 DNA sequence: TGCAGTGCTAGTCCCATAGCGGGGGCCTGGGAGACCCAGTACTTC. It translates to CSASPIAGAWETQYF.

This clonotype was seen many times. This chain connects TRBV7-7 to TRBJ2-1, with D possibly being TRBD2 (6 bases). Germline V gene data show CDR1 as SSHAT and CDR2 as FNYEAQ (reference sequence). Between the trimmed V and J ends, which lost 0 bases and 10 bases, there was a span of 13 bases. The CDR3 length is 14 residues. CDR3 sequence reads: CASSLAGGAGEQFF. In nucleotides, the CDR3 is TGTGCCAGCAGCTTAGCGGGAGGAGCTGGGGAGCAGTTCTTC. Based on the CDR3 plus reference TRBV7-7 and TRBJ2-1, the full variable domain is GAGVSQSPRYKVTKRGQDVTLRCDPISSHATLYWYQQALGQGPEFLTYFNYEAQPDKSGLPSDRFSAERPEGSISTLTIQRTEQRDSAMYRCASSLAGGAGEQFFGPGTRLTVL.

CDR3 residues: CASSFGLAGVDEFF. The CDR3 DNA reads as TGTGCCAGTAGTTTCGGACTAGCGGGAGTTGACGAGTTCTTC. The chain employs TRBV19 and TRBJ2-1, with 13 bases fitting TRBD2. This CDR3 region has 14 residues. The germline V gene encodes CDR1 LNHDA and CDR2 SQIVND (reference sequence). Trimming removed 5 bases from V and 14 bases from J; junction bases left unmatched: 9.

This clonotype was found a few times. The gene calls are TRBV28 and TRBJ1-5, with D possibly matching TRBD1 (6 bases). The V end lost 7 bases, the J end lost 2 bases, and 12 bases lay between the germline ends. Germline V gene sequence: CDR1 MDHEN, CDR2 SYDVKM. The CDR3 totals 14 residues. CDR3 nucleotide sequence: TGTGCCAGCATCCAGGGGTCGGGCAATCAGCCCCAGCATTTT. The encoded protein is CASIQGSGNQPQHF.

This clonotype came up many times. The chain employs TRBV10-3 and TRBJ1-5, with TRBD1 matching over 8 bases. The germline CDR1 and CDR2 sequences are ENHRY and SYGVKD. The CDR3 loop spans 15 amino acids. The ends lost 4 bases at V and 5 bases at J; junction bases unmatched: 7. Here the CDR3 DNA reads TGTGCCATCAGTGGAAGGGTACAGGGGGATCAGCCCCAGCATTTT. Translated: CAISGRVQGDQPQHF.

This clonotype has just a few counts. The chain employs TRBV12-3 or TRBV12-4 and TRBJ2-3; D call uncertain. Trimming took off 0 bases at V and 0 bases at J, with 10 bases between the two ends. The CDR3 loop spans 16 amino acids. CDR3 region: CASSLALGSSTDTQYF. CDR3 bases: TGTGCCAGCAGTTTAGCGTTGGGCTCTAGCACAGATACGCAGTATTTT.

This clonotype was seen repeatedly, ten times or more. The rearrangement joins TRBV28 to TRBJ1-2; D ambiguous. CDR1 and CDR2 (germline): MDHEN, SYDVKM. The CDR3 has 18 amino acids. With 3 bases removed from V and 3 bases from J, the gap between germline ends came to 23 bases. The CDR3 sequence: CASSFLVLRGQRDYGYTF. DNA for the CDR3: TGTGCCAGCAGTTTTCTAGTCCTCAGAGGGCAGCGGGACTATGGCTACACCTTC.

The sample holds a few counts of this clonotype. CDR3 residues: CASTSDRALAKNIQYF. The CDR3 DNA follows: TGTGCCAGCACCAGTGACAGGGCCTTAGCCAAAAACATTCAGTACTTC. This rearrangement joins TRBV12-3 or TRBV12-4 to TRBJ2-4; 7 bases are a match to TRBD1. Trimming took 7 bases from V and 0 from J; bases not matched to a gene: 9. The length of the CDR3 is 16 residues.

The table lists this clonotype with many counts. V usage is TRBV7-8 and J usage is TRBJ1-1; D remains ambiguous. The CDR3 totals 14 residues. V gave up 1 base and J gave up 6 bases, with 12 bases separating them. Per the germline V gene, CDR1 is SGHVS and CDR2 is FQNEAQ. DNA of the CDR3: TGTGCCAGCAGCTTAGATGCGGACGGCTCTGAAGCTTTCTTT. It specifies CASSLDADGSEAFF.

This clonotype was seen at least ten times. The rearrangement uses TRBV7-9 and TRBJ2-5; 13 bases fit TRBD2. After removal of 5 bases from V and 5 bases from J, the junction contained 8 bases not matched to a gene. This CDR3 contains 16 residues. CDR1 is SEHNR and CDR2 is FQNEAQ in the germline V gene (reference sequence). For the CDR3, the DNA is TGTGCCAGCAGCACCGGACTAGCGGGAGTAAGCGAGACCCAGTACTTC. Its protein product is CASSTGLAGVSETQYF.

This clonotype was counted a single time. V is TRBV20-1 and J is TRBJ2-7, with D uncertain. V lost 3 bases and J 0 bases, leaving 15 bases between the germline ends. Germline V gene data show CDR1 as DFQATT and CDR2 as SNEGSKA (reference sequence). The CDR3 sequence is 15 residues long. CDR3 nucleotide sequence: TGCAGTGCTAGTTCAACGAGCTCCCCCTCCTACGAGCAGTACTTC. Translation gives CSASSTSSPSYEQYF.

This clonotype showed up many times. The chain joins TRBV18 to TRBJ1-6; D is ambiguous. The CDR3 runs 14 residues. V lost 1 base and J lost 6, with 7 bases in between. Germline CDR1 KGHSH, CDR2 LQKENI. CDR3 bases: TGTGCCAGCTCACCACAGGCTTCTAATTCACCCCTCCACTTT. Its translation: CASSPQASNSPLHF.